The rows below give T cell receptor beta chains drawn from one sample of a study of shared T cell receptors in the human thymus. The data were produced by immunoSEQ multiplex PCR, yet TCRdb's version contains in-frame clones alone and is incomplete. The sample lists over 650,000 clones; more than 70% were seen once. These records were also assigned to another study, of human thymus T cells.

Sequencing was done on a sample of thymocytes. The receptors were gathered from a boy in the first two years of life with a congenital heart defect. The CDR3 runs from the conserved cysteine through the conserved F or W. A D gene is named only where the DNA matches it firmly. Some rows mark clone size as missing; the rest say once, few, many or name a class of expanded clone.

J | V | D | length | size | DNA | CDR3
TRBJ1-5 | TRBV28 | TRBD1 | 17 | few | TGTGCCAGCAGTTTATCTAGGGACAGGGGTAGCAATCAGCCCCAGCATTTT | CASSLSRDRGSNQPQHF
TRBJ1-3 | TRBV14 | TRBD1 | 17 | NA | TGTGCCAGCAGCCAAGAAGACCGGGACAGCTCTGGAAACACCATATATTTT | CASSQEDRDSSGNTIYF
TRBJ1-4 | TRBV18 | TRBD1 | 15 | NA | TGTGCCAGCTCAACCCCGGGACAGCCTAATGAAAAACTGTTTTTT | CASSTPGQPNEKLFF
TRBJ2-7 | TRBV27 | TRBD2 | 14 | NA | TGTGCCAGCAGTACCGGGACTAGCGGGTACGAGCAGTACTTC | CASSTGTSGYEQYF
TRBJ2-3 | TRBV9 | TRBD2 | 16 | NA | TGTGCCAGCAGCGCCCACCTTGGGGGGGGAACAGATACGCAGTATTTT | CASSAHLGGGTDTQYF
TRBJ1-2 | TRBV28 | NA | 14 | NA | TGTGCCAGCAGCCGAAAGGGGCATTGGGGAGGCTACACCTTC | CASSRKGHWGGYTF
TRBJ1-5 | TRBV6-4 | TRBD1 | 14 | NA | TGTGCCAGCAGTGAGACAGGGAATGGCCAGCCCCAGCATTTT | CASSETGNGQPQHF
TRBJ2-1 | TRBV12-5 | TRBD2 | 17 | NA | TGTGCTAGTGGTTTGACAAACCTAGCGGGACTTTACAATGAGCAGTTCTTC | CASGLTNLAGLYNEQFF
TRBJ2-1 | TRBV4-3 | NA | 17 | NA | TGCGCCAGCAGCCAGAATAGGGGGGGACGACCGTACAATGAGCAGTTCTTC | CASSQNRGGRPYNEQFF
TRBJ2-3 | TRBV29-1 | TRBD2 | 14 | NA | TGCAGCGGGGCGACTAGCGGACTCACAGATACGCAGTATTTT | CSGATSGLTDTQYF
TRBJ1-2 | TRBV13 | NA | 14 | once | TGTGCCAGCAGCTTTCATCCAGGGCTCTATGGCTACACCTTC | CASSFHPGLYGYTF
TRBJ2-1 | TRBV7-3 | TRBD1 | 15 | NA | TGTGCCAGCAGCTTAACCTGGGACAGACACAATGAGCAGTTCTTC | CASSLTWDRHNEQFF
TRBJ1-2 | TRBV6-5 | TRBD1 | 13 | NA | TGTGCCAGCAGACGTCAGGGGGACTATGGCTACACCTTC | CASRRQGDYGYTF
TRBJ2-1 | TRBV5-1 | NA | 16 | NA | TGCGCCAGCAGCTCCCAGGACAGTTACTCCTACAATGAGCAGTTCTTC | CASSSQDSYSYNEQFF
TRBJ2-5 | TRBV10-3 | TRBD2 | 17 | once | TGTGCCATCAGTGAGTCGAGGGCTAGCGGGGGTACTGAGACCCAGTACTTC | CAISESRASGGTETQYF
TRBJ2-1 | TRBV4-1 | NA | 14 | NA | TGCGCCACCTCACTGGCGGGCCAGTACAATGAGCAGTTCTTC | CATSLAGQYNEQFF
TRBJ2-1 | TRBV27 | TRBD2 | 13 | NA | TGTGCCAGCAGTTACACTAGCGCCAATGAGCAGTTCTTC | CASSYTSANEQFF
TRBJ2-1 | TRBV5-6 | NA | 17 | NA | TGTGCCAGCAGCTATAGGGAGCCTAACCTTGATTACAATGAGCAGTTCTTC | CASSYREPNLDYNEQFF